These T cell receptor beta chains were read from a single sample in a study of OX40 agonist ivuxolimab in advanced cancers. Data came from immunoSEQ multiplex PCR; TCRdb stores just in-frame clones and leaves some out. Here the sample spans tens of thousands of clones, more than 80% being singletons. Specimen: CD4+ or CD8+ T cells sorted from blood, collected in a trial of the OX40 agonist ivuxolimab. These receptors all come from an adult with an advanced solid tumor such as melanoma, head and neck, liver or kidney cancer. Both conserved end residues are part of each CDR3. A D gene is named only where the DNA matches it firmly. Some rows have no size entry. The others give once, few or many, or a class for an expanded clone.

cdr3_nt: TGTGCCAGCAGTGAAGCGCTTGACAGGGGGGTAAACATTCAGTACTTC
cdr3_aa: CASSEALDRGVNIQYF
cdr3_length: 16
j_call: TRBJ2-4
v_call: TRBV6-1
d_call: TRBD1
clone_size: .

cdr3_nt: TGTGCCCCCAGGAGGGGGCGAGTTAACGCAGATACGCAGTATTTT
cdr3_aa: CAPRRGRVNADTQYF
cdr3_length: 15
j_call: TRBJ2-3
v_call: TRBV6-5
d_call: .
clone_size: .

cdr3_nt: TGTGCCAGCAGCGTAGGTCCCCTGAGGGGCTACACCTTC
cdr3_aa: CASSVGPLRGYTF
cdr3_length: 13
j_call: TRBJ1-2
v_call: TRBV9
d_call: .
clone_size: .

cdr3_nt: TGTGCCAGCAGCCGCACAGCTCAGGGGGCGAGGGGGTCTCAGGGCTACACCTTC
cdr3_aa: CASSRTAQGARGSQGYTF
cdr3_length: 18
j_call: TRBJ1-2
v_call: TRBV7-8
d_call: TRBD1
clone_size: .

cdr3_nt: TGTGCCAGCACCTCCCCGGGACTAGTATTTGCCGGGGAGCAGTTCTTC
cdr3_aa: CASTSPGLVFAGEQFF
cdr3_length: 16
j_call: TRBJ2-1
v_call: TRBV7-2
d_call: TRBD2
clone_size: .

cdr3_nt: TGTGCCAGCAGCTTGAGGCCTAGCGAGGGGGGGGAGCTGTTTTTT
cdr3_aa: CASSLRPSEGGELFF
cdr3_length: 15
j_call: TRBJ2-2
v_call: TRBV5-4
d_call: .
clone_size: .

cdr3_nt: TGTGCCAGTAGTGGGACTAGCGACTACAATGAGCAGTTCTTC
cdr3_aa: CASSGTSDYNEQFF
cdr3_length: 14
j_call: TRBJ2-1
v_call: TRBV19
d_call: TRBD2
clone_size: .

cdr3_nt: TGTGCCAGCAGCGTAGCGGGTGGGAGGGGAACTAATGAAAAACTGTTTTTT
cdr3_aa: CASSVAGGRGTNEKLFF
cdr3_length: 17
j_call: TRBJ1-4
v_call: TRBV9
d_call: .
clone_size: .

cdr3_nt: TGTGCCAGCAGCGTAGCGGCAGAGGGAGGAAGAAACATTCAGTACTTC
cdr3_aa: CASSVAAEGGRNIQYF
cdr3_length: 16
j_call: TRBJ2-4
v_call: TRBV9
d_call: .
clone_size: .

cdr3_nt: TGCACCAGCAGCCAAGTTGCTAGCGGGGGGGGTGACGGCACAGATACGCAGTATTTT
cdr3_aa: CTSSQVASGGGDGTDTQYF
cdr3_length: 19
j_call: TRBJ2-3
v_call: TRBV1
d_call: .
clone_size: .

cdr3_nt: TGTGCCAGCAGCTCCGGACAGGGGATTGGCGAGCAGTACTTC
cdr3_aa: CASSSGQGIGEQYF
cdr3_length: 14
j_call: TRBJ2-7
v_call: TRBV7-6
d_call: TRBD1
clone_size: .

cdr3_nt: TGTGCCAGCAGTTCACACAGCGGGGGGGCCGGTGAGCAGTTCTTC
cdr3_aa: CASSSHSGGAGEQFF
cdr3_length: 15
j_call: TRBJ2-1
v_call: TRBV28
d_call: TRBD2
clone_size: .

cdr3_nt: TGTGCCAGCAGACTTGGGACAGCAAGCAATCAGCCCCAGCATTTT
cdr3_aa: CASRLGTASNQPQHF
cdr3_length: 15
j_call: TRBJ1-5
v_call: TRBV28
d_call: TRBD1
clone_size: few

cdr3_nt: TGTGCCAGCAGCCAAGATTGGGGCCGCCAAGAGACCCAGTACTTC
cdr3_aa: CASSQDWGRQETQYF
cdr3_length: 15
j_call: TRBJ2-5
v_call: TRBV14
d_call: .
clone_size: .

cdr3_nt: TGTGCCAGCAGCCCCGAGGGGGCAGGCAATCAGCCCCAGCATTTT
cdr3_aa: CASSPEGAGNQPQHF
cdr3_length: 15
j_call: TRBJ1-5
v_call: TRBV7-9
d_call: TRBD1
clone_size: once

cdr3_nt: TGTGCCAGCAGCCCGGCCGGGCCCACAGGGGAGACCCAGTACTTC
cdr3_aa: CASSPAGPTGETQYF
cdr3_length: 15
j_call: TRBJ2-5
v_call: TRBV7-9
d_call: .
clone_size: once

cdr3_nt: TGTGCCAGCAGCTGGACAGGGGGCGGTGACTATGGCTACACCTTC
cdr3_aa: CASSWTGGGDYGYTF
cdr3_length: 15
j_call: TRBJ1-2
v_call: TRBV5-7
d_call: TRBD1
clone_size: .

cdr3_nt: TGTGCCAGCAGTCCTAGCCGGGAGCAGTTCTTC
cdr3_aa: CASSPSREQFF
cdr3_length: 11
j_call: TRBJ2-1
v_call: TRBV14
d_call: .
clone_size: .

cdr3_nt: TGCAGCGTTGGATATTCGGAAACTTATTCGACTGGAAACACCATATATTTT
cdr3_aa: CSVGYSETYSTGNTIYF
cdr3_length: 17
j_call: TRBJ1-3
v_call: TRBV29-1
d_call: .
clone_size: .

cdr3_nt: TGTGCCTGGAGCAGTGGTAATGTGGGGGAGCTGTTTTTT
cdr3_aa: CAWSSGNVGELFF
cdr3_length: 13
j_call: TRBJ2-2
v_call: TRBV30
d_call: .
clone_size: .

cdr3_nt: TGTGCCAGCAGAGAAGGGGGGACCGGGACAATGAATGGCTACACCTTC
cdr3_aa: CASREGGTGTMNGYTF
cdr3_length: 16
j_call: TRBJ1-2
v_call: TRBV2
d_call: .
clone_size: .

cdr3_nt: TGTGCCAGCAGCTTAACGGGACTAGCGGGGGGAGGCACAGATACGCAGTATTTT
cdr3_aa: CASSLTGLAGGGTDTQYF
cdr3_length: 18
j_call: TRBJ2-3
v_call: TRBV7-3
d_call: TRBD2
clone_size: .

cdr3_nt: TGTGCCAGCACCCTGGGGGGGCCCCGGGGAGCTTTCTTT
cdr3_aa: CASTLGGPRGAFF
cdr3_length: 13
j_call: TRBJ1-1
v_call: TRBV28
d_call: .
clone_size: once